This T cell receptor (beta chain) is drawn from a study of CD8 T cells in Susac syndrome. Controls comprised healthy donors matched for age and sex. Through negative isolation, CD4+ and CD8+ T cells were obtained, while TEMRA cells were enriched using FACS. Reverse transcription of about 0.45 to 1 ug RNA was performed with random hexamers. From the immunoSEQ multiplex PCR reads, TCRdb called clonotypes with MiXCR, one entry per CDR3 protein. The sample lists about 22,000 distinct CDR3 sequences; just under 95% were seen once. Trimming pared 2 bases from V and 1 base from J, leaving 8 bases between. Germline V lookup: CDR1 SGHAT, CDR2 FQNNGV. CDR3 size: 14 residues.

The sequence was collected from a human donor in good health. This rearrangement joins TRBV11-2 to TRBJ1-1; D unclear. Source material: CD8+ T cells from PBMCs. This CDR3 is CASSLLTENTEAFF. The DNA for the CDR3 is TGTGCCAGCAGCTTATTAACAGAGAACACTGAAGCTTTCTTT.